This TCR beta chain appears in the sequencing data of a study of T-cell memory formation after mild COVID-19. The CDR3 loop spans 13 amino acids. V was shortened by 0 bases and J by 12 bases, with 11 bases between the two germline ends. Germline V gene lookup returns CDR1 KGHDR and CDR2 SFDVKD. On this clonotype itself: What it recognizes is unknown.

Regarding the study as a whole: Mainly in CM and EM were contracting CD4+ clones; CD8+ were in EMRA. Clones that got smaller from day 15 to 85 had even CD4/CD8, while clones growing later tipped toward CD4+.

TCRdb ran MiXCR on the 5' RACE reads and lists one entry per CDR3 protein. Of a few hundred thousand distinct CDR3 sequences in the sample, under 30% were seen once. Sequencing input: PBMCs or a T cell subset sorted from them (not recorded which). The gene calls are TRBV24-1 and TRBJ1-5, with D possibly TRBD1 on 5 matching bases. The clonotype originates from an adult woman who had mild COVID-19 (a few samples of this study predate the infection). Cell type and time point are not known. CDR3: CATSDLGAVHQHF. The CDR3 DNA reads as TGTGCCACCAGTGATTTGGGGGCAGTACACCAGCATTTT.